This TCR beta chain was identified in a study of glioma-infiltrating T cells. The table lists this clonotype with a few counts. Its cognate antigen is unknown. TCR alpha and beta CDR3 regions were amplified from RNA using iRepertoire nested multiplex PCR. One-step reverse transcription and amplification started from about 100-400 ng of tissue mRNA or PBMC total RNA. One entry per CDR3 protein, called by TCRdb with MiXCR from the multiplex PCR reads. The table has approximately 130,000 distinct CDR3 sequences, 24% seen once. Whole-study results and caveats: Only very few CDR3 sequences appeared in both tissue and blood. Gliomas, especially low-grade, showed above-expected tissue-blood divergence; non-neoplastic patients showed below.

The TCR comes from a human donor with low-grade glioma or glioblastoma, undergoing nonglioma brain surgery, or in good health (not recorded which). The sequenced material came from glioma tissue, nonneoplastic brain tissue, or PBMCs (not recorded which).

CDR3 in amino acids: CASSLTGELSEQYV. The CDR3 region has the DNA TGTGCCAGCAGTCTTACAGGGGAGTTGAGCGAGCAGTACGTC. The chain recombines TRBV12-3 or TRBV12-4 with TRBJ2-7, with TRBD1 matching 7 bases. The CDR3 is 14 residues long. V was clipped by 5 bases and J by 6 bases; unmatched bases: 10.